These 8 T cell receptor beta chains were sequenced from one sample in a study of early T cells in non-severe SARS-CoV-2 infection. TCRdb called the 5' RACE reads again in MiXCR, with one record for every CDR3 protein. The sample carries 75,000 to 90,000 distinct CDR3 sequences, about 15% recorded once. The material sequenced was whole blood. The receptors shown here come from an adult who was a healthcare worker with PCR-confirmed SARS-CoV-2 infection or an uninfected control (not recorded which).

This clonotype was detected a few times. The chain uses TRBV4-1 and TRBJ2-7; D call uncertain. This CDR3 is 13 amino acids long. V shed 2 bases and J shed 6 bases, with 11 bases lying between them. Germline CDR1 and CDR2: MGHRA and YSYEKL. The CDR3 bases are TGCGCCAGCAGCCAACCTAATAGAGCCGAGCAGTACTTC. It specifies CASSQPNRAEQYF.

The chain links TRBV11-2 to TRBJ1-1; no firm D call. CDR3 length equals 15 residues. The germline gives CDR1 SGHAT, CDR2 FQNNGV. V lost 0 bases, J lost 6 bases, and 14 bases lay in between. CDR3 in DNA: TGTGCCAGCAGCTTAGAGCCCTCCGGGTGGGCTGAAGCTTTCTTT. Protein product: CASSLEPSGWAEAFF.

V and J are TRBV2 and TRBJ2-3; D gene unclear. CDR1 SNHLY and CDR2 FYNNEI come from the germline V gene. The CDR3 covers 9 residues. Trimming shortened V by 11 bases and J by 5 bases, and 5 bases separated the two germline ends. The CDR3 DNA is TGTGCCGTCGGAGATACGCAGTATTTT. Its translation: CAVGDTQYF.

The chain joins TRBV5-1 to TRBJ2-3; 8 bases are shared with TRBD2. The germline V gene encodes CDR1 SGHRS and CDR2 YFSETQ. The CDR3 is made up of 15 amino acids. Trimming removed 1 base from V and 1 base from J; junction bases left unmatched: 2. CDR3 coding DNA: TGCGCCAGCAGCTTGACTAGCGGACGCACAGATACGCAGTATTTT. Protein sequence: CASSLTSGRTDTQYF.

This clonotype occurred many times. The chain is built from TRBV30 and TRBJ1-2, with D unresolved. This CDR3 has 14 residues. Trimming pared 0 bases from V and 6 bases from J, leaving 14 bases between. Germline V gene data show CDR1 as GTSNPN and CDR2 as SVGIG (reference sequence). CDR3 residues: CAWSVGRQLNGYTF. In DNA, the CDR3 is TGTGCCTGGAGTGTAGGGCGCCAGCTTAATGGCTACACCTTC.

This clonotype was seen ten or more times. The gene calls are TRBV12-3 or TRBV12-4 and TRBJ2-3, with TRBD2 identical over 7 bases. Germline trimming cut 5 bases from V and 4 bases from J; bases unmatched to any gene: 12. The length of the CDR3 is 16 residues. In DNA, the CDR3 is TGTGCCAGCAGTGGCCTTGGCGGGAGTCTTGCAGATACGCAGTATTTT. This gives the protein CASSGLGGSLADTQYF.

The CDR3 bases are TGCAGCGTTGCGGGCAATGAGCAGTTCTTC. Its protein product is CSVAGNEQFF. The chain combines TRBV29-1 with TRBJ2-1, with D unclear. CDR3 length: 10 amino acids. Deletions cut 4 bases from V and 6 bases from J, with 4 bases between. The germline V gene encodes CDR1 SQVTM and CDR2 ANQGSEA.

This chain joins TRBV12-3 or TRBV12-4 and TRBJ2-3, with D uncertain. The CDR3 totals 12 residues. V dropped 5 bases and J dropped 6 bases, with 9 bases sitting between them. CDR3 bases: TGTGCCAGCAGTCACCGTCCTGATACGCAGTATTTT. Its protein is CASSHRPDTQYF.